The 11 T cell receptor beta chains in this list originate from one sample, sequenced in a study of identical twins. TCRdb independently ran MiXCR on the 5' RACE reads; one entry per CDR3 protein. In the table there are hundreds of thousands of distinct CDR3 sequences, 8% to 9% of which are singletons. This same sample was also part of a study on yellow fever vaccine responses in identical twins.

Sequenced input: memory (CD45RO+) T cells sorted from blood. Receptors were obtained from a woman between 18 and 29 years old in good health.

This clonotype was observed a few times. This chain joins TRBV7-2 and TRBJ2-1; a possible D gene is TRBD2 (5 bases). The V and J ends lost 4 bases and 12 bases respectively, with 13 bases between them. The germline CDR1 and CDR2 sequences are SGHTA and FQGNSA. The CDR3 totals 12 residues. CDR3 region: CASSSPGSVQFF. The CDR3 DNA is TGTGCCAGCAGCTCCCCAGGTAGCGTGCAGTTCTTC.

This clonotype was counted only a few times. The chain couples TRBV18 to TRBJ2-3; D not resolved. The CDR3 totals 15 residues. CDR1 and CDR2 from the germline V gene are KGHSH and LQKENI. Trimming pared 2 bases from V and 2 bases from J, leaving 11 bases between. The CDR3 DNA is TGTGCCAGCTCACCAAGGCCCAGACCCACAGATACGCAGTATTTT. Translated, it gives CASSPRPRPTDTQYF.

This clonotype turned up a few times. The chain is built from TRBV20-1 and TRBJ2-5; TRBD2 might be the D (5 bases). V was trimmed by 2 bases and J by 4 bases, leaving 11 bases between them. The germline V gene has CDR1 DFQATT and CDR2 SNEGSKA (reference sequence). The CDR3 loop spans 13 amino acids. Here the CDR3 reads CSARFGVGETQYF. For the CDR3, the DNA is TGCAGTGCTAGATTCGGGGTAGGAGAGACCCAGTACTTC.

The V and J genes are TRBV4-2 and TRBJ2-5; 9 bases match TRBD2. This CDR3 contains 15 residues. J was trimmed by 5 bases and V by 3 bases; bases with no gene match: 7. Germline V CDR1 and CDR2: LGHNA, YNFKEQ. The CDR3 sequence: CASSQRAGGDETQYF. CDR3 in DNA: TGTGCCAGCAGCCAGAGAGCGGGGGGCGATGAGACCCAGTACTTC.

The chain is built from TRBV5-1 and TRBJ2-5, with a weak D call TRBD2 (6 bases). This CDR3 has 14 residues. V was shortened by 0 bases and J by 1 base, with 7 bases between the two germline ends. Germline V gives CDR1 SGHRS, CDR2 YFSETQ. CDR3 protein: CASSLAGVQETQYF. In nucleotides, the CDR3 is TGCGCCAGCAGCTTGGCGGGGGTCCAAGAGACCCAGTACTTC.

V gene TRBV12-5 combines with J gene TRBJ2-1; D is ambiguous. V was pared by 0 bases and J by 0 bases, with 12 bases between. The CDR3 contains 17 residues. Germline V gives CDR1 LGHNT, CDR2 FRNRAP. The CDR3 sequence is CASGLVLTASSYNEQFF. Written as DNA, the CDR3 is TGTGCTAGTGGTTTGGTACTTACGGCGAGCTCCTACAATGAGCAGTTCTTC. Combining the CDR3 with reference TRBV12-5 and TRBJ2-1 gives the whole variable domain DARVTQTPRHKVTEMGQEVTMRCQPILGHNTVFWYRQTMMQGLELLAYFRNRAPLDDSGMPKDRFSAEMPDATLATLKIQPSEPRDSAVYFCASGLVLTASSYNEQFFGPGTRLTVL.

This clonotype came up a few times. The chain joins TRBV4-2 to TRBJ2-3; 8 positions agree with TRBD2. The CDR3 length is 22 residues. The junction had 25 bases not matched to a gene; V was cut back by 4 bases and J by 1 base. Per germline, CDR1 LGHNA and CDR2 YNFKEQ. CDR3 sequence (DNA): TGTGCCAGCAGCCCCCCCCGGAGTTTGACTAGCGACCCCCGAGTCGGCACAGATACGCAGTATTTT. It is translated as CASSPPRSLTSDPRVGTDTQYF.

This clonotype was observed a few times. The chain couples TRBV3-1 to TRBJ2-1; TRBD2 matches 11 bases. Germline V gives CDR1 LGHDT, CDR2 YNNKEL (reference sequence). The trim removed 2 bases at V and 9 bases at J, leaving 6 bases unmatched. This CDR3 has 15 residues. Written as DNA, the CDR3 is TGTGCCAGCAGCCAATCACTAGCGGGAGTTGCTGAGCAGTTCTTC. Amino acid sequence: CASSQSLAGVAEQFF.

This clonotype was detected a few times. CDR3 protein: CASRVNTGLDTQYF. CDR3 DNA sequence: TGTGCCAGTAGGGTGAATACAGGGTTAGATACGCAGTATTTT. The chain joins TRBV19 to TRBJ2-3; TRBD1 might be the D (6 bases). The V gene lost 6 bases and the J gene lost 5 bases, with 15 bases spanning the gap. CDR1 is LNHDA and CDR2 is SQIVND in the germline V gene (reference sequence). The CDR3 is made up of 14 amino acids.

The V call is TRBV6-1, the J call TRBJ2-7; 9 bases align to TRBD1. Looked up from germline, CDR1 is MNHNS and CDR2 is SASEGT. The CDR3 is 15 residues long. Trimming cost V 6 bases and J 0 bases; bases outside gene matches: 6. CDR3: CASSAATGGSYEQYV. In DNA form, the CDR3 reads TGTGCCAGCAGCGCCGCGACAGGGGGCTCCTACGAGCAGTACGTC.

This clonotype was recorded a few times. CDR3 bases: TGTGCCAGCAGCAAACGGGAACAGACTAACTATGGCTACACCTTC. Amino acid sequence: CASSKREQTNYGYTF. The chain links TRBV3-1 to TRBJ1-2; no clear D. The germline gives CDR1 LGHDT, CDR2 YNNKEL (reference sequence). V was pared by 5 bases and J by 0 bases, with 13 bases between. The CDR3 extends over 15 amino acids.